This T cell receptor (beta chain) stems from a study of CD8 T cells in Susac syndrome. TCR beta sequences were obtained from blood CD8+ and CD4+ T cells. The control participants were healthy donors, and these controls were matched with respect to both age and sex. A remark on this clonotype: As yet, its antigen is unknown.

Reverse transcription used about 0.45 to 1 ug RNA and random hexamers. Coverage of TCR beta CDR3 amplification by immunoSEQ multiplex PCR extended to 54 Vbeta and 13 Jbeta. MiXCR, run by TCRdb on the immunoSEQ multiplex PCR reads, gives a single entry per CDR3 protein. The repertoire holds roughly 180,000 distinct CDR3 sequences, with roughly 95% as singletons. Findings and limits, study-wide: It was acknowledged in the study that the number of individuals who were included in its TCR sequencing and HLA analysis was relatively small.

Trimming left V 4 bases short and J 9 bases short, with 10 bases between. The CDR3 extends over 12 amino acids. The chain has TRBV12-3 or TRBV12-4 and TRBJ1-5; D is unresolved. This TCR came from a human donor in good health. Sequencing was carried out using CD4+ T cells from PBMCs. The CDR3: CASSSSQGPQHF. The DNA for the CDR3 is TGTGCCAGCAGTTCCTCTCAAGGGCCCCAGCATTTT.